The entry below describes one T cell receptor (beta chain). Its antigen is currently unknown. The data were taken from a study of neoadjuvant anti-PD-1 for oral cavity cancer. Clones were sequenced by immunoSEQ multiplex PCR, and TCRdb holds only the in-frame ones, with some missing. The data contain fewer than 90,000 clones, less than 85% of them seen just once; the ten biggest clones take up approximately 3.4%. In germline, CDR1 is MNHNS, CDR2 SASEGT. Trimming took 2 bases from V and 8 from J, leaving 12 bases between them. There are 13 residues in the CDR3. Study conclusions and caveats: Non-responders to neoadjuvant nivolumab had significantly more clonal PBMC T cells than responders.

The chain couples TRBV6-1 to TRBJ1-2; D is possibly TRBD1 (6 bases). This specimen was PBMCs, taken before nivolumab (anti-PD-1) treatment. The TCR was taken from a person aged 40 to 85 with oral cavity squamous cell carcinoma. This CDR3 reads CASSEQGSRGYTF. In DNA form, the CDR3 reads TGTGCCAGCAGTGAACAGGGGTCGCGGGGCTACACCTTC.